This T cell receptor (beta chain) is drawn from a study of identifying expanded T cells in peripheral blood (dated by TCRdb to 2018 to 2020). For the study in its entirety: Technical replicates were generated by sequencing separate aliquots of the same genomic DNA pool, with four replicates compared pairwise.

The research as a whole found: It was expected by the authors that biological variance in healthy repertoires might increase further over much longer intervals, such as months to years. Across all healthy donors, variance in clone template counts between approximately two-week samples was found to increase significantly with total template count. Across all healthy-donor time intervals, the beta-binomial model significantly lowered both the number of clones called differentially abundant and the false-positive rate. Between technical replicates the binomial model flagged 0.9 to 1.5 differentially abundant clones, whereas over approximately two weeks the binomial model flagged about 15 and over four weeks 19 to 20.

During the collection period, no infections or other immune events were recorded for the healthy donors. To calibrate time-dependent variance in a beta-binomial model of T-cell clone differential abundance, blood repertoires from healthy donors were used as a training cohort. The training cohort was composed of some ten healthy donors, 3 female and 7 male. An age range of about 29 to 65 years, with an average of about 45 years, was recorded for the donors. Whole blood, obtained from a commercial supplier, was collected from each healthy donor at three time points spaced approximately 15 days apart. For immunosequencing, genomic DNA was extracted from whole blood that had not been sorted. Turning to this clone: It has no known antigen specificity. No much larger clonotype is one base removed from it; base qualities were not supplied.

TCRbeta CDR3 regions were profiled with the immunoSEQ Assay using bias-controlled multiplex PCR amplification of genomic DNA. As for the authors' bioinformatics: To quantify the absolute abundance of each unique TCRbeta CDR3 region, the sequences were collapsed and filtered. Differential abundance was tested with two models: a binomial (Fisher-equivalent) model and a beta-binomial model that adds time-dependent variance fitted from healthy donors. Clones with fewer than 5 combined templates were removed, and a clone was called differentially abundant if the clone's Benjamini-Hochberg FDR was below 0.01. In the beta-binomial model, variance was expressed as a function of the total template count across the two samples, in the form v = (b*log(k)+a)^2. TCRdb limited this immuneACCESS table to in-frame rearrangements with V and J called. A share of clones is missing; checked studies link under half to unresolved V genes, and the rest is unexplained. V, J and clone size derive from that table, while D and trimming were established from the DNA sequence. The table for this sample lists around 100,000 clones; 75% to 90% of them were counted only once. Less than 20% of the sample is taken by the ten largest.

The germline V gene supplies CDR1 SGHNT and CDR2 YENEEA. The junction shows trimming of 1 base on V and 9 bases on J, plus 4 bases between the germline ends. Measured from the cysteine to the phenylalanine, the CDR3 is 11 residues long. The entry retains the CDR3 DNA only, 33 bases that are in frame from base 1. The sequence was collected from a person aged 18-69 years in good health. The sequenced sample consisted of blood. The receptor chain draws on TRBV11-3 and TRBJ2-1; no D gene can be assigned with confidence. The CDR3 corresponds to CASSLAGEQFF. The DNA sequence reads TGTGCCAGCAGCTTAGCGGGTGAGCAGTTCTTC.